The 28 T cell receptor beta chains below come from one sample, sequenced in a study of neoadjuvant anti-PD-1 for oral cavity cancer. Time point in this sample: after neoadjuvant nivolumab, at surgical resection. Repertoires were generated with immunoSEQ multiplex PCR, while TCRdb's copy carries only in-frame clones and drops some. The table has 55,000 to 80,000 clones, 70% to 90% seen once; the top ten hold approximately 2.6%. The starting material was PBMCs, obtained after nivolumab (anti-PD-1) treatment. The receptors were sampled from a person aged 35-79 years with oral cavity squamous cell carcinoma.

V and J are TRBV5-6 and TRBJ2-1; D is ambiguous. The CDR3 is 13 amino acids. Germline CDR1 SGHDT, CDR2 YYEEEE. Trimming pared 3 bases from V and 7 bases from J, leaving 11 bases between. CDR3 nucleotides: TGTGCCAGCAGCTCGCGACTCCCAAATGAGCAGTTCTTC. This gives the protein CASSSRLPNEQFF.

The V call is TRBV4-1, the J call TRBJ1-4; the D is unclear. V lost 6 bases, J lost 1 base, and 15 bases lay in between. CDR3 length: 16 amino acids. The germline V gene encodes CDR1 MGHRA and CDR2 YSYEKL. The CDR3 sequence is CASRDLVGGTNEKLFF. The CDR3 bases are TGCGCCAGCAGGGATTTAGTGGGAGGAACTAATGAAAAACTGTTTTTT.

The chain joins TRBV7-9 to TRBJ2-1; a weak D match, TRBD1 (5 bases). Germline CDR1 and CDR2: SEHNR and FQNEAQ (reference sequence). The V and J ends lost 5 bases and 5 bases respectively, with 19 bases between them. The CDR3 is 16 amino acids. CDR3 sequence reads: CASSAPFRTSNNEQFF. CDR3 bases: TGTGCCAGCAGCGCACCGTTTCGGACAAGCAACAATGAGCAGTTCTTC.

This chain links TRBV13 with TRBJ2-6; D is unresolved. From germline, CDR1 is PRHDT and CDR2 FYEKMQ (reference sequence). Trimming removed 9 bases at V and 4 bases at J, with 13 bases between. The CDR3 totals 14 residues. The CDR3 bases are TGTGCCAGTTTCCCCGGTGCAGGGGCCAACGTCCTGACTTTC. Amino acids: CASFPGAGANVLTF. The whole variable domain, filled in from reference TRBV13 and TRBJ2-6, reads AAGVIQSPRHLIKEKRETATLKCYPIPRHDTVYWYQQGPGQDPQFLISFYEKMQSDKGSIPDRFSAQQFSDYHSELNMSSLELGDSALYFCASFPGAGANVLTFGAGSRLTVL.

This rearrangement joins TRBV28 to TRBJ1-2; unclear D gene. The CDR3 runs to 13 residues. Trimming cost V 7 bases and J 4 bases, with 13 bases left between them. CDR1 MDHEN and CDR2 SYDVKM come from the germline V gene. The CDR3 bases are TGTGCCAGCACGGCGGGCTCGGGCTATGGCTACACCTTC. It is translated as CASTAGSGYGYTF.

The V and J genes are TRBV5-6 and TRBJ2-1; the D gene is possibly TRBD2 (5 bases). The CDR3 contains 15 residues. Germline lookup yields CDR1 SGHDT and CDR2 YYEEEE. Trimming stripped 0 bases from V and 9 bases from J, with 16 bases between. The CDR3 bases are TGTGCCAGCAGCTTGGCGTGGGATGGCCGGGGTGAGCAGTTCTTC. It translates to CASSLAWDGRGEQFF.

The chain combines TRBV5-1 with TRBJ1-2; TRBD1 agrees at 9 bases. Looked up from germline, CDR1 is SGHRS and CDR2 is YFSETQ. This CDR3 is built from 15 residues. The V gene end was trimmed by 4 bases and the J gene end by 1 base; junction bases not matched to a gene: 5. The CDR3 protein is CASSTQTGGNYGYTF. DNA for the CDR3: TGCGCCAGCAGCACCCAGACAGGGGGTAACTATGGCTACACCTTC.

The chain employs TRBV7-9 and TRBJ2-1; D is perhaps TRBD1 or TRBD2 (5 bases each). Germline values: CDR1 SEHNR, CDR2 FQNEAQ (reference sequence). Deletions cut 7 bases from V and 7 bases from J, with 11 bases between. The CDR3 covers 12 residues. CDR3 sequence reads: CASKLGPNEQFF. DNA for the CDR3: TGTGCCAGCAAACTGGGACCTAATGAGCAGTTCTTC.

V gene TRBV2 combines with J gene TRBJ1-3, with D uncertain. V lost 9 bases and J 2 bases, leaving 11 bases between the germline ends. This CDR3 spans 13 amino acids. CDR1 SNHLY and CDR2 FYNNEI come from the germline V gene. This chain's CDR3 is CASGPGTGNTIYF. The CDR3 DNA follows: TGTGCCAGTGGACCTGGCACTGGAAACACCATATATTTT.

The chain has TRBV6-5 and TRBJ2-6; D call uncertain. The CDR3 spans 15 residues. The V gene's germline CDR1 is MNHEY and CDR2 SVGAGI. Trimming shortened V by 1 base and J by 0 bases, and 4 bases separated the two germline ends. The CDR3 DNA reads as TGTGCCAGCAGTTACTTCGGCTCTGGGGCCAACGTCCTGACTTTC. This encodes CASSYFGSGANVLTF.

CDR3 nucleotides: TGTGCCATCAGTGATGGCCTTAGGGGGTATGGCTACACCTTC. Amino acid sequence: CAISDGLRGYGYTF. The chain is built from TRBV10-3 and TRBJ1-2; D might be TRBD1 (6 bases). Trimming took 3 bases from V and 5 from J, leaving 13 bases between them. CDR1 is ENHRY and CDR2 is SYGVKD in the germline V gene. The CDR3 extends over 14 amino acids.

The chain couples TRBV4-1 to TRBJ2-5, with TRBD1 identical over 7 bases. J was trimmed by 2 bases and V by 0 bases; bases with no gene match: 6. Germline V gene sequence: CDR1 MGHRA, CDR2 YSYEKL. The CDR3 covers 16 residues. CDR3 DNA sequence: TGCGCCAGCAGCCAAGATGAGGGGACAGCTCAAGAGACCCAGTACTTC. It is translated as CASSQDEGTAQETQYF.

The rearrangement joins TRBV20-1 to TRBJ1-1; D not certain. The CDR3 runs 11 residues. Germline V gives CDR1 DFQATT, CDR2 SNEGSKA (reference sequence). Trimming took 0 bases from V and 12 from J, leaving 11 bases between them. The DNA of the CDR3 is TGCAGTGCTAGAGAGGACCCAACCACTTTCTTT. It encodes CSAREDPTTFF.

The chain couples TRBV7-2 to TRBJ2-2; TRBD2 matches at 12 bases. V shed 5 bases, J shed 9 bases, and the junction held 13 bases outside the gene matches. Per the germline V gene, CDR1 is SGHTA and CDR2 is FQGNSA. This CDR3 has 17 residues. CDR3: CASSGKTSGGPSRELFF. CDR3 DNA sequence: TGTGCCAGCAGCGGGAAGACTAGCGGGGGCCCTTCTAGGGAGCTGTTTTTT.

V is TRBV7-3 and J is TRBJ2-3; 12 positions match TRBD2. Germline values: CDR1 SGHTA, CDR2 FQGTGA. This CDR3 comprises 17 residues. V shed 3 bases, J shed 5 bases, and the junction held 9 bases outside the gene matches. This CDR3 is CASSLNRPGLAGDTQYF. Written as DNA, the CDR3 is TGTGCCAGCAGCTTGAACCGTCCGGGACTAGCGGGAGATACGCAGTATTTT.

V and J are TRBV4-2 and TRBJ2-7, with D tentatively TRBD2 (6 bases). CDR1 and CDR2 from the germline V gene are LGHNA and YNFKEQ. This CDR3 contains 16 residues. With 3 bases removed from V and 0 bases from J, the gap between germline ends came to 15 bases. In DNA form, the CDR3 reads TGTGCCAGCAGCCAGGGGCTTGCGGGGAGCTCCTACGAGCAGTACTTC. It is translated as CASSQGLAGSSYEQYF.

The genes are TRBV4-2 and TRBJ2-7; 10 bases are shared with TRBD1. The germline CDR1 and CDR2 sequences are LGHNA and YNFKEQ. The CDR3 has 15 residues. Germline trimming cut 5 bases from V and 5 bases from J; bases unmatched to any gene: 9. The CDR3 is CASSSGTGDFNEQYF. DNA for the CDR3: TGTGCCAGCAGCTCCGGGACAGGGGATTTCAACGAGCAGTACTTC.

This clone appeared a single time. This chain joins TRBV30 and TRBJ1-2; D not certain. The V gene's germline CDR1 is GTSNPN and CDR2 SVGIG (reference sequence). This CDR3 region has 14 residues. Trimming stripped 2 bases from V and 3 bases from J, with 13 bases between. CDR3: CAWSRPAIYYGYTF. In nucleotides, the CDR3 is TGTGCCTGGAGTAGGCCGGCGATTTACTATGGCTACACCTTC. The whole variable domain, remainder taken from reference TRBV30 and TRBJ1-2, is SQTIHQWPATLVQPVGSPLSLECTVEGTSNPNLYWYRQAAGRGLQLLFYSVGIGQISSEVPQNLSASRPQDRQFILSSKKLLLSDSGFYLCAWSRPAIYYGYTFGSGTRLTVV.

The CDR3 DNA reads as TGTGCCTGGAGTGCCCCCGGGACTAGACGGGGCGAGCAGTACTTC. Amino acids: CAWSAPGTRRGEQYF. The chain uses TRBV30 and TRBJ2-7; 8 bases match TRBD2. This CDR3 has 15 amino acids. V shed 1 base and J 6 bases; nucleotides not matched to a gene: 11. From germline, CDR1 is GTSNPN and CDR2 SVGIG (reference sequence).

In nucleotides, the CDR3 is TGTGCCAGCAGTTCCGGGACGGCGAACACTGAAGCTTTCTTT. Amino acids: CASSSGTANTEAFF. The genes are TRBV6-1 and TRBJ1-1, with a tentative D call TRBD1 (5 bases). Trimming took 5 bases from V and 1 from J, leaving 11 bases between them. The CDR3 runs to 14 residues. CDR1 is MNHNS, CDR2 SASEGT, per germline.

The J gene is TRBJ2-6, the V gene TRBV7-9; D tentatively fits TRBD1 or TRBD2 (5 bases each). The germline V gene has CDR1 SEHNR and CDR2 FQNEAQ (reference sequence). Trimming left V 4 bases short and J 0 bases short, with 13 bases between. The CDR3 is made up of 17 amino acids. The CDR3 loop reads CASSSGQTSSGANVLTF. The CDR3 nucleotides read TGTGCCAGCAGCTCCGGACAAACTAGCTCTGGGGCCAACGTCCTGACTTTC.

The chain is built from TRBV30 and TRBJ1-5; the match to TRBD1 covers 7 bases. The CDR3 consists of 13 residues. The junction had 5 bases not matched to a gene; V was cut back by 2 bases and J by 7 bases. Germline lookup yields CDR1 GTSNPN and CDR2 SVGIG (reference sequence). The CDR3 loop reads CAWSNQGGQPQHF. In DNA, the CDR3 is TGTGCCTGGAGTAATCAGGGGGGGCAGCCCCAGCATTTT.

The rearrangement joins TRBV7-6 to TRBJ2-7; D call uncertain. Germline V gene lookup returns CDR1 SGHVS and CDR2 FNYEAQ. V lost 1 base, J lost 2 bases, and 12 bases lay in between. This CDR3 is built from 15 residues. CDR3 sequence reads: CASSLGPRQPYEQYF. The CDR3 region has the DNA TGTGCCAGCAGCTTAGGGCCCCGGCAGCCCTACGAGCAGTACTTC.

The chain is built from TRBV28 and TRBJ2-3; weak D call: TRBD1 (6 bases). Deletions cut 6 bases from V and 0 bases from J, with 13 bases between. Germline CDR1 reads MDHEN; CDR2 reads SYDVKM. The CDR3 contains 15 residues. CDR3 in DNA: TGTGCCAGCAGCGATTATGGGACAAGCACAGATACGCAGTATTTT. Protein sequence: CASSDYGTSTDTQYF.

The CDR3 sequence is CSVEDGVPLRYF. DNA for the CDR3: TGCAGCGTTGAAGACGGGGTACCCCTGCGGTACTTC. This chain uses TRBV29-1 with TRBJ2-4, with a possible D match to TRBD2 (5 bases). Germline values: CDR1 SQVTM, CDR2 ANQGSEA. Between the trimmed V and J ends, which lost 0 bases and 15 bases, there was a span of 15 bases. CDR3 length equals 12 residues. Combining the CDR3 with reference TRBV29-1 and TRBJ2-4 gives the whole variable domain SAVISQKPSRDICQRGTSLTIQCQVDSQVTMMFWYRQQPGQSLTLIATANQGSEATYESGFVIDKFPISRPNLTFSTLTVSNMSPEDSSIYLCSVEDGVPLRYFGAGTRLSVL.

This clone has more than one count but fewer than ten. The chain couples TRBV2 to TRBJ1-5; D not resolved. The CDR3 runs to 15 residues. Germline V gene lookup returns CDR1 SNHLY and CDR2 FYNNEI. The V end was cut by 4 bases, the J end by 4 bases, with 14 bases between. The CDR3 here is CASSGWTGGNQPQHF. The CDR3 DNA sequence: TGTGCCAGCAGTGGGTGGACCGGAGGAAATCAGCCCCAGCATTTT.

This clone came up once. V gene TRBV27 combines with J gene TRBJ1-1, with unresolved D. V dropped 3 bases and J dropped 3 bases, with 14 bases sitting between them. The germline V gene encodes CDR1 MNHEY and CDR2 SMNVEV (reference sequence). The CDR3 loop spans 15 amino acids. The CDR3 region is CASSFSGRDYTEAFF. CDR3 nucleotide sequence: TGTGCCAGCAGTTTCTCGGGTCGTGATTACACTGAAGCTTTCTTT.

The chain uses TRBV2 and TRBJ2-1; D uncertain. The V gene lost 6 bases and the J gene lost 0 bases, with 12 bases spanning the gap. The length of the CDR3 is 15 residues. Germline CDR1 reads SNHLY; CDR2 reads FYNNEI. CDR3 sequence: CASSPSQSSYNEQFF. Written as DNA, the CDR3 is TGTGCCAGCAGCCCGTCTCAAAGCTCCTACAATGAGCAGTTCTTC.